These 25 T cell receptor beta chains share one sample of origin, sequenced in a study of Tregs in tolerant kidney transplant recipients. Generated by immunoSEQ multiplex PCR, the TCRdb table keeps only in-frame clones and is missing some. The sample yields some 55,000 clones, approximately 83% seen once. Sequenced material: Tregs from blood, taken before the transplant. The source is a human donor who received a combined kidney and bone marrow transplant.

The chain links TRBV11-2 to TRBJ1-2; 7 bases fit TRBD1. This CDR3 contains 15 residues. V gave up 5 bases and J gave up 0 bases; unmatched junction bases: 6. CDR1 is SGHAT and CDR2 is FQNNGV in the germline V gene. The CDR3 spells CASSPDRHPNYGYTF. CDR3 sequence (DNA): TGTGCCAGCAGCCCGGACAGGCATCCTAACTATGGCTACACCTTC.

The V gene is TRBV5-4, the J gene TRBJ1-1, with a weak D call TRBD1 (6 bases). V dropped 2 bases and J dropped 11 bases, with 25 bases sitting between them. Germline V lookup: CDR1 SGHNT, CDR2 YYREEE (reference sequence). The CDR3 has 16 residues. In DNA form, the CDR3 reads TGTGCCAGCAGCTTCAATCCGGACAGCCTGGTAACCACGGCTTTCTTT. It specifies CASSFNPDSLVTTAFF.

Concerning this clone itself: Other DNA sequences in this sample translate to the same CDR3. V is TRBV5-1 and J is TRBJ2-6; no firm D call. V was pared by 2 bases and J by 0 bases, with 6 bases between. Germline CDR1 and CDR2: SGHRS and YFSETQ. This CDR3 region has 15 residues. The CDR3 DNA is TGCGCCAGCAGCTTTTGGGGCTCTGGGGCCAACGTCCTGACTTTC. Translation gives CASSFWGSGANVLTF.

This rearrangement joins TRBV13 to TRBJ1-6; 10 positions match TRBD1. Germline V gene data show CDR1 as PRHDT and CDR2 as FYEKMQ (reference sequence). CDR3 length: 12 amino acids. Germline trimming cut 6 bases from V and 14 bases from J; bases unmatched to any gene: 4. The CDR3 DNA reads TGTGCCAGCAGGATGACAGGGGGCACCCTCCACTTT. Its translation: CASRMTGGTLHF.

Note on this clone: At one boundary the junction diverges from the germline segment, which might be a read error. The CDR3 loop reads CASREGQFINEKLFF. CDR3 DNA sequence: TGTGCCAGCAGGGAAGGACAGTTCATTAATGAAAAACTGTTTTTT. The genes are TRBV6-1 and TRBJ1-4; maybe TRBD1 (6 bases). The CDR3 sequence is 15 residues long. CDR1 MNHNS and CDR2 SASEGT come from the germline V gene.

J is TRBJ2-5 and V is TRBV28; 7 bases are shared with TRBD2. This CDR3 has 14 residues. Germline-derived CDR1 and CDR2 are MDHEN and SYDVKM. J lost 7 bases, V lost 2 bases, and 7 bases had no gene match. The DNA of the CDR3 is TGTGCCAGCAGTTTACGGAGGACTAGGGTGACCCAGTACTTC. This encodes CASSLRRTRVTQYF.

This clone was counted many times. The V and J genes are TRBV6-5 and TRBJ2-7, with 13 bases identical to TRBD2. This CDR3 is 14 amino acids long. CDR1 is MNHEY and CDR2 is SVGAGI in the germline V gene. V was clipped by 6 bases and J by 7 bases; unmatched bases: 6. This CDR3 reads CASRRTSGSWEQYF. CDR3 coding DNA: TGTGCCAGCAGACGGACTAGCGGGAGTTGGGAGCAGTACTTC.

The DNA of the CDR3 is TGCACCAGCAGCCCTGACGGCGGGAACACCGGGGAGCTGTTTTTT. This gives the protein CTSSPDGGNTGELFF. The rearrangement links TRBV1 to TRBJ2-2; TRBD2, the table's D call, was not compared with the DNA. TRBV1 is annotated as a pseudogene. The CDR3 is made up of 15 amino acids.

The chain joins TRBV7-9 to TRBJ1-2; D is uncertain. Germline lookup yields CDR1 SEHNR and CDR2 FQNEAQ (reference sequence). V was cut by 4 bases and J by 6 bases, with 12 bases left in between. This CDR3 comprises 13 residues. The CDR3 DNA reads TGTGCCAGCAGCTACCGGGAGGGTAATGGCTACACCTTC. Protein product: CASSYREGNGYTF.

This clone appeared a single time. The chain couples TRBV19 to TRBJ2-7; weak D call: TRBD2 (5 bases). V dropped 3 bases and J dropped 7 bases, with 16 bases sitting between them. Germline CDR1 reads LNHDA; CDR2 reads SQIVND (reference sequence). The CDR3 runs 14 residues. CDR3 region: CASSISTDYGEQYF. In DNA form, the CDR3 reads TGTGCCAGTAGTATCTCAACCGACTACGGGGAGCAGTACTTC.

The chain recombines TRBV5-5 with TRBJ2-7, with a tentative D call TRBD1 (5 bases). There are 16 residues in the CDR3. Per the germline V gene, CDR1 is SGHKS and CDR2 is YYEKEE (reference sequence). V was trimmed by 0 bases and J by 1 base, leaving 14 bases between them. DNA of the CDR3: TGTGCCAGCAGCTTGGGGGGCCAGGGTCCTTCCTACGAGCAGTACTTC. Protein sequence: CASSLGGQGPSYEQYF.

The genes are TRBV23-1 and TRBJ2-7, with D tentatively TRBD1 or TRBD2 (5 bases each). TRBV23-1 is flagged as an ORF with uncertain function. CDR3 length: 13 amino acids. The ends were cut back, 10 bases at V and 0 bases at J, with 13 bases in the middle. The CDR3 DNA reads as TGCGCCAAATGTGGGACGGACTCCTACGAGCAGTACTTC. Its translation is CAKCGTDSYEQYF.

The rearrangement links TRBV7-9 to TRBJ2-5; D unclear. Between the trimmed V and J ends, which lost 4 bases and 1 base, there was a span of 7 bases. Germline V gene sequence: CDR1 SEHNR, CDR2 FQNEAQ (reference sequence). This CDR3 has 13 residues. In DNA form, the CDR3 reads TGTGCCAGCAGCTACGGACCCCAAGAGACCCAGTACTTC. It encodes CASSYGPQETQYF. Full variable domain (remainder filled in from reference TRBV7-9 and TRBJ2-5): DTGVSQNPRHKITKRGQNVTFRCDPISEHNRLYWYRQTLGQGPEFLTYFQNEAQLEKSRLLSDRFSAERPKGSFSTLEIQRTEQGDSAMYLCASSYGPQETQYFGPGTRLLVL.

The V and J genes are TRBV19 and TRBJ2-7; 10 nucleotides line up with TRBD1. V was clipped by 5 bases and J by 2 bases; unmatched bases: 9. CDR1 LNHDA and CDR2 SQIVND come from the germline V gene (reference sequence). The CDR3 loop spans 16 amino acids. For the CDR3, the DNA is TGTGCCAGTAGTGCACTCTCAGGGACAGGGGCCTACGAGCAGTACTTC. It codes for CASSALSGTGAYEQYF.

The gene calls are TRBV19 and TRBJ2-1; the match to TRBD2 covers 10 bases. The CDR3 is 15 residues long. Trimming cost V 5 bases and J 6 bases; bases outside gene matches: 7. CDR1 and CDR2 from the germline V gene are LNHDA and SQIVND (reference sequence). The CDR3 coding sequence is TGTGCCAGTAGTCTATTAGCGGGAGGTGGCAATGAGCAGTTCTTC. It translates to CASSLLAGGGNEQFF.

V usage is TRBV11-3 and J usage is TRBJ1-1, with D unclear. Germline lookup yields CDR1 SGHNT and CDR2 YENEEA. The germline V and J ends were trimmed by 3 bases and 5 bases, with 16 bases remaining between them. This CDR3 comprises 15 residues. The CDR3: CASSFPPRGGTEAFF. In DNA form, the CDR3 reads TGTGCCAGCAGCTTCCCCCCTCGGGGAGGGACTGAAGCTTTCTTT.

The V call is TRBV5-1, the J call TRBJ2-2; the match to TRBD1 covers 9 bases. CDR1 and CDR2 (germline): SGHRS, YFSETQ. The CDR3 length is 16 residues. The V gene end was trimmed by 4 bases and the J gene end by 4 bases; junction bases not matched to a gene: 8. This CDR3 is CASSPQGTGITGELFF. The CDR3 DNA reads TGCGCCAGCAGCCCTCAGGGGACAGGGATCACCGGGGAGCTGTTTTTT. The full variable domain, with the rest looked up from reference TRBV5-1 and TRBJ2-2, is KAGVTQTPRYLIKTRGQQVTLSCSPISGHRSVSWYQQTPGQGLQFLFEYFSETQRNKGNFPGRFSGRQFSNSRSEMNVSTLELGDSALYLCASSPQGTGITGELFFGEGSRLTVL.

This rearrangement joins TRBV5-4 to TRBJ2-3; 8 bases align to TRBD2. The V segment lost 5 bases and the J segment 3 bases; nucleotides outside the gene matches: 11. This CDR3 is 16 amino acids long. CDR1 is SGHNT, CDR2 YYREEE, per germline (reference sequence). Here the CDR3 reads CASRPAGGLLTDTQYF. The CDR3 nucleotides read TGTGCCAGCAGGCCCGCGGGGGGCCTCTTAACAGATACGCAGTATTTT.

In regard to this clone: The junction departs from germline at one end; a sequencing error may be responsible. Written as DNA, the CDR3 is TGTGCCACCAGCAGAGAATGGGGACAGGGATATTTT. Residues: CATSREWGQGYF. This chain links TRBV15 with TRBJ1-5, with 9 bases fitting TRBD1. The CDR3 runs 12 residues. Looked up from germline, CDR1 is LNHNV and CDR2 is YYDKDF (reference sequence). The complete variable domain, with remaining parts taken from reference TRBV15 and TRBJ1-5, reads DAMVIQNPRYQVTQFGKPVTLSCSQTLNHNVMYWYQQKSSQAPKLLFHYYDKDFNNEADTPDNFQSRRPNTSFCFLDIRSPGLGDTAMYLCATSREWGQGYFGDGTRLSIL.

The V call is TRBV5-1, the J call TRBJ2-5, with 9 bases matching TRBD2. CDR1 and CDR2 (germline): SGHRS, YFSETQ. The CDR3 is 16 amino acids. V shed 0 bases and J 0 bases; nucleotides not matched to a gene: 3. CDR3 DNA sequence: TGCGCCAGCAGCTTGGGGGCGGGAGGGCACCAAGAGACCCAGTACTTC. It codes for CASSLGAGGHQETQYF.

This clone showed up just a few times. The chain employs TRBV18 and TRBJ1-5; tentatively, D is TRBD1 (5 bases). The V gene lost 2 bases and the J gene lost 7 bases, with 12 bases spanning the gap. Germline V lookup: CDR1 KGHSH, CDR2 LQKENI. The CDR3 totals 14 residues. The DNA of the CDR3 is TGTGCCAGCTCACCAAAGGGGCCGGGGCAGCCCCAGCATTTT. Its protein is CASSPKGPGQPQHF.

This clone appeared a single time. The chain combines TRBV18 with TRBJ1-5; 10 bases match TRBD1. CDR3 length equals 16 residues. The V segment lost 2 bases and the J segment 2 bases; nucleotides outside the gene matches: 3. Per germline, CDR1 KGHSH and CDR2 LQKENI. The CDR3 is CASSPTGTGGNQPQHF. In nucleotides, the CDR3 is TGTGCCAGCTCACCAACCGGGACAGGGGGCAATCAGCCCCAGCATTTT.

CDR3 sequence reads: CASSPGRTPTDTQYF. Written as DNA, the CDR3 is TGTGCCAGCAGCCCGGGACGGACACCCACAGATACGCAGTATTTT. The chain carries TRBV5-6 and TRBJ2-3, with D tentatively TRBD1 or TRBD2 (5 bases each). The V gene's germline CDR1 is SGHDT and CDR2 YYEEEE. The CDR3 consists of 15 residues. V lost 4 bases and J lost 2, with 14 bases in between.

The J gene is TRBJ1-1, the V gene TRBV5-1; D is possibly TRBD1 (5 bases). Deletions cut 2 bases from V and 4 bases from J, with 12 bases between. This CDR3 region has 14 residues. Germline V gives CDR1 SGHRS, CDR2 YFSETQ. CDR3: CASSFQGKGTEAFF. The CDR3 DNA reads TGCGCCAGCAGCTTTCAGGGTAAGGGCACTGAAGCTTTCTTT.

The chain links TRBV6-1 to TRBJ1-4; D not resolved. CDR3 length equals 11 residues. Per germline, CDR1 MNHNS and CDR2 SASEGT. V was shortened by 5 bases and J by 10 bases, with 8 bases between the two germline ends. DNA of the CDR3: TGTGCCAGCAGTAACCAAGGAAAACTGTTTTTT. Translating it yields CASSNQGKLFF.